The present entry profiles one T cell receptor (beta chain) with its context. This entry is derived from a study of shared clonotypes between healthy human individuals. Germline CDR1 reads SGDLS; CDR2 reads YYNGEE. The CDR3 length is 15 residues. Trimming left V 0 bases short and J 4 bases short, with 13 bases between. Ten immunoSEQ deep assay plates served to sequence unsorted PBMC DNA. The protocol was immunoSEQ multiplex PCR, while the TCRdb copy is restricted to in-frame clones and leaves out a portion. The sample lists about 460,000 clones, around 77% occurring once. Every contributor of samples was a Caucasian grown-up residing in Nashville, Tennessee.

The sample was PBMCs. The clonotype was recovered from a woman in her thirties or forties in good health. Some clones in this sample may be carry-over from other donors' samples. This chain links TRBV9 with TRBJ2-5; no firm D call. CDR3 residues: CASSVGVGLGETQYF. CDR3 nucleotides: TGTGCCAGCAGCGTAGGGGTGGGATTGGGAGAGACCCAGTACTTC.